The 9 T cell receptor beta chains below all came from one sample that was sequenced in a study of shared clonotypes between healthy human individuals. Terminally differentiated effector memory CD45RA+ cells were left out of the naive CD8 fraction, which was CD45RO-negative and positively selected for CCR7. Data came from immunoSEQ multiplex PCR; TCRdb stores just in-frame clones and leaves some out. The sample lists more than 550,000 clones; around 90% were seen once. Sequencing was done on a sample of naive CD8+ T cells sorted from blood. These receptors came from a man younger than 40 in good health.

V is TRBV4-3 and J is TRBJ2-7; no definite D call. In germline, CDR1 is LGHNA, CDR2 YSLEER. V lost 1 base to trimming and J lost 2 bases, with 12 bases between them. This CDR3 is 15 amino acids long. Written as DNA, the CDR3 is TGCGCCAGCAGCCAAGGACGGATCCATACCTACGAGCAGTACTTC. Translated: CASSQGRIHTYEQYF.

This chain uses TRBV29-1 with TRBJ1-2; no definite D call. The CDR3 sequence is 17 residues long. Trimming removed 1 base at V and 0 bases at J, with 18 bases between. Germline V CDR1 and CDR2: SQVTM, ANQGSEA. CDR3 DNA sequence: TGCAGCGTTGAAGCCCGGGGAGGGATCCCTGCTAACTATGGCTACACCTTC. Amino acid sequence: CSVEARGGIPANYGYTF.

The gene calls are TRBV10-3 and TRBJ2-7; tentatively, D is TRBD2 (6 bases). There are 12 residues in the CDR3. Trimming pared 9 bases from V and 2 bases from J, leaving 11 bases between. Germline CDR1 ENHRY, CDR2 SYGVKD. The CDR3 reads CAIRDSAYEQYF. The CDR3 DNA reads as TGTGCCATAAGGGACTCGGCCTACGAGCAGTACTTC.

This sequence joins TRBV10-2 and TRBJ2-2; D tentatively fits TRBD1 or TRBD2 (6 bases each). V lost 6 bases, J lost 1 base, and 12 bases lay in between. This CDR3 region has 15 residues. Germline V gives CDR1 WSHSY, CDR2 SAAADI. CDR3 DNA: TGCGCCAGCAGGGGGGGCAGGGAGAACACCGGGGAGCTGTTTTTT. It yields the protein CASRGGRENTGELFF.

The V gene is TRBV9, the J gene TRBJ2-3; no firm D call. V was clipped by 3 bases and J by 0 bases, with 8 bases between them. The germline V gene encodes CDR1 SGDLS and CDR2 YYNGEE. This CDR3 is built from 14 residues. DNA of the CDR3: TGTGCCAGCAGCGGGACGGTTAGCACAGATACGCAGTATTTT. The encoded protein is CASSGTVSTDTQYF. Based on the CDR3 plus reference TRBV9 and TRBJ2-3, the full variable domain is DSGVTQTPKHLITATGQRVTLRCSPRSGDLSVYWYQQSLDQGLQFLIQYYNGEERAKGNILERFSAQQFPDLHSELNLSSLELGDSALYFCASSGTVSTDTQYFGPGTRLTVL.

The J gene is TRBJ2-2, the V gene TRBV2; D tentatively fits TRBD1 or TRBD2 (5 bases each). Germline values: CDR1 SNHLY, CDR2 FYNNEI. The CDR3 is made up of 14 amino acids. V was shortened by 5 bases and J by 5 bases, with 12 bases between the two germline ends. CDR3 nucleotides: TGTGCCAGCAGTTTACTAGAGGGGACCGGGGAGCTGTTTTTT. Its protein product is CASSLLEGTGELFF.

The CDR3 spells CASSRTAAPLYEQYF. In DNA, the CDR3 is TGCGCCAGCAGCAGGACTGCAGCACCCCTTTACGAGCAGTACTTC. The chain links TRBV5-1 to TRBJ2-7, with TRBD2 as a possible D gene (5 bases). The germline V and J ends were trimmed by 4 bases and 4 bases, with 18 bases remaining between them. The CDR3 extends over 15 amino acids. The germline V gene encodes CDR1 SGHRS and CDR2 YFSETQ. Drawing the rest from reference TRBV5-1 and TRBJ2-7, the complete variable domain is KAGVTQTPRYLIKTRGQQVTLSCSPISGHRSVSWYQQTPGQGLQFLFEYFSETQRNKGNFPGRFSGRQFSNSRSEMNVSTLELGDSALYLCASSRTAAPLYEQYFGPGTRLTVT.

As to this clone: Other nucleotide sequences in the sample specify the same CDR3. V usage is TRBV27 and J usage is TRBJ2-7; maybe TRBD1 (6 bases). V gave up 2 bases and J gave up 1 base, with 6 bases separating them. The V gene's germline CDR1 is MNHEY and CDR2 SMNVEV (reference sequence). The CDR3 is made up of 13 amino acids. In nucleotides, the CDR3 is TGTGCCAGCAGTTTAGGACAGTCCTACGAGCAGTACTTC. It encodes CASSLGQSYEQYF.

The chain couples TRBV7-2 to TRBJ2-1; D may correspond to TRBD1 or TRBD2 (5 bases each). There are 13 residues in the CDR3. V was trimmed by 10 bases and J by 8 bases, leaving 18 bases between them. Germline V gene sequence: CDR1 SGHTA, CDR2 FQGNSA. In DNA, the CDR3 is TGTGCCACCGGCTGGATAATGGGGGATGAGCAGTTCTTC. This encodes CATGWIMGDEQFF.